The clone carrying this TCR beta chain was observed a single time. This sample was included in a study of shared clonotypes between healthy human individuals. Only in-frame clones appear in the TCRdb table, and some are missing; sequencing was by immunoSEQ multiplex PCR. The sample has approximately 530,000 clones; around 96% are singletons. The CDR3 has 15 amino acids. V gave up 4 bases and J gave up 1 base, with 14 bases separating them. Per the germline V gene, CDR1 is SGHRS and CDR2 is YFSETQ. This clonotype was sampled from a woman between 25 and 40 years old in good health. This rearrangement joins TRBV5-1 to TRBJ1-1; a weak D match, TRBD1 (5 bases). Sequences were obtained from naive CD4+ T cells sorted from blood. The subset here: CD45RA+ positively selected. The CDR3 loop is CASSVRGVPNTEAFF. The CDR3 region has the DNA TGCGCCAGCAGCGTCCGGGGGGTTCCGAACACTGAAGCTTTCTTT.